The 6 T cell receptor beta chains in this list originate from one sample, sequenced in a study of response to subunit inactivated influenza vaccine. TCRdb fed the RT-PCR reads into MiXCR, producing one record per CDR3 protein. The sample comprises around 200,000 distinct CDR3 sequences, about 9.3% of which are singletons, and roughly 10% rests with the top ten. The material sequenced was non-naive T cells sorted from PBMCs, taken on the day of vaccination. Receptors originate from a man aged 50 to 59 who received an inactivated influenza vaccine.

In this sample, this clonotype turned up many times. The chain joins TRBV27 to TRBJ2-3; the D gene is possibly TRBD2 (7 bases). V was clipped by 6 bases and J by 3 bases, with 22 bases between them. The length of the CDR3 is 17 residues. From germline, CDR1 is MNHEY and CDR2 SMNVEV (reference sequence). CDR3 protein: CASSRFSRGGQTDTQYF. The CDR3 DNA sequence: TGTGCCAGCAGCCGATTTTCGAGGGGGGGCCAAACAGATACGCAGTATTTT.

This clonotype was detected a few times. V and J are TRBV3-1 and TRBJ1-4; TRBD1 is a possible D gene (5 bases). Trimming took off 4 bases at V and 10 bases at J, with 16 bases between the two ends. The germline CDR1 and CDR2 sequences are LGHDT and YNNKEL (reference sequence). This CDR3 region has 14 residues. DNA for the CDR3: TGTGCCAGCAGCCTCGCCGGGGGGATCGGAAAACTGTTTTTT. Its protein product is CASSLAGGIGKLFF.

CDR3 loop: CASSPWAGVVYEQYF. The CDR3 DNA follows: TGTGCCAGCAGCCCCTGGGCGGGAGTAGTTTACGAGCAGTACTTC. The chain couples TRBV11-2 to TRBJ2-7; 7 bases fit TRBD2. CDR1 is SGHAT, CDR2 FQNNGV, per germline. J gave up 4 bases and V 5 bases, and 11 bases lay outside the gene matches. CDR3 length: 15 amino acids.

The V call is TRBV7-2, the J call TRBJ1-5, with a tentative D call TRBD1 (5 bases). This CDR3 has 14 residues. In germline, CDR1 is SGHTA, CDR2 FQGNSA. Trimming took off 0 bases at V and 6 bases at J, with 9 bases between the two ends. Written as DNA, the CDR3 is TGTGCCAGCAGCTTAGCGCCGGGGGGTCAGCCCCAGCATTTT. Residues: CASSLAPGGQPQHF.

This clonotype was found a few times. The genes are TRBV5-4 and TRBJ2-3; 10 bases are a match to TRBD2. V lost 4 bases to trimming and J lost 4 bases; unmatched junction nucleotides: 24. The CDR3 covers 21 residues. Per the germline V gene, CDR1 is SGHNT and CDR2 is YYREEE (reference sequence). CDR3 sequence reads: CASSVAPGTSVVGAVADTQYF. CDR3 coding DNA: TGTGCCAGCAGCGTCGCCCCTGGGACTAGCGTAGTAGGGGCAGTCGCAGATACGCAGTATTTT.

This clonotype appeared a few times. This chain links TRBV4-2 with TRBJ2-3; 9 nucleotides align to TRBD2. The CDR3 spans 17 residues. Germline values: CDR1 LGHNA, CDR2 YNFKEQ. Trimming cost V 1 base and J 0 bases; bases outside gene matches: 5. The CDR3 DNA follows: TGTGCCAGCAGCCAAGTAGGTCTAGCGGGGAGCACAGATACGCAGTATTTT. Protein product: CASSQVGLAGSTDTQYF.